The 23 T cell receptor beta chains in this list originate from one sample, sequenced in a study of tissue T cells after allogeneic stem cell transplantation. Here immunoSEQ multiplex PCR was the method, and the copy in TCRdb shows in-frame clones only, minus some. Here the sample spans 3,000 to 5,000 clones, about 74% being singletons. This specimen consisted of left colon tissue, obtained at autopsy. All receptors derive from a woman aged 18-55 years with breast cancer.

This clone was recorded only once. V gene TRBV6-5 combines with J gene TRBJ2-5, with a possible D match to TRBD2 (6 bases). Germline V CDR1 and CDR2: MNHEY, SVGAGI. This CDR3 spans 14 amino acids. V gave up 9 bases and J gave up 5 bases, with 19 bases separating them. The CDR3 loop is CASHRGTLGETQYF. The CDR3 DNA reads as TGTGCCAGTCATCGCGGGACTCTCGGGGAGACCCAGTACTTC.

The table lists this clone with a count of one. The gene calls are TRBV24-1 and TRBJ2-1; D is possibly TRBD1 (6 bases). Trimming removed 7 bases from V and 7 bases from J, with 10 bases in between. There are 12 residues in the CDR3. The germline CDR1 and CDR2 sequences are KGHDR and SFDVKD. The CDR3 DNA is TGTGCCACCAGACGGGACACGAATGAGCAGTTCTTC. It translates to CATRRDTNEQFF.

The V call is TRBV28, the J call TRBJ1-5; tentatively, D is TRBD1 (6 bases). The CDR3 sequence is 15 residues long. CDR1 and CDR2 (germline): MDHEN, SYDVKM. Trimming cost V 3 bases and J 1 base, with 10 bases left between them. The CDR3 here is CASSFTGTSNQPQHF. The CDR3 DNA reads TGTGCCAGCAGTTTTACAGGGACAAGCAATCAGCCCCAGCATTTT.

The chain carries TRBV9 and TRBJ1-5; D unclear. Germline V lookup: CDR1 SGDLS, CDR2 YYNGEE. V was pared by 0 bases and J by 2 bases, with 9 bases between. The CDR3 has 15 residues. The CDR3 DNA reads TGTGCCAGCAGCGTAGACTCAGGTGGCAATCAGCCCCAGCATTTT. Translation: CASSVDSGGNQPQHF.

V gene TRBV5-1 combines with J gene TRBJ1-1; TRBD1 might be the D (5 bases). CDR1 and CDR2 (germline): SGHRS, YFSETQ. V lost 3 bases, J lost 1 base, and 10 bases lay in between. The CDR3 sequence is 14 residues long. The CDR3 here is CASSWGGPNTEAFF. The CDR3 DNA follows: TGCGCCAGCAGCTGGGGGGGACCGAACACTGAAGCTTTCTTT.

This CDR3 is CAIKAGTYVNEQFF. CDR3 nucleotides: TGTGCCATCAAAGCCGGGACTTATGTAAATGAGCAGTTCTTC. The J gene is TRBJ2-1, the V gene TRBV10-3, with D perhaps TRBD2 (6 bases). Trimming removed 7 bases at V and 7 bases at J, with 17 bases between. The CDR3 spans 14 residues. Germline V gene sequence: CDR1 ENHRY, CDR2 SYGVKD.

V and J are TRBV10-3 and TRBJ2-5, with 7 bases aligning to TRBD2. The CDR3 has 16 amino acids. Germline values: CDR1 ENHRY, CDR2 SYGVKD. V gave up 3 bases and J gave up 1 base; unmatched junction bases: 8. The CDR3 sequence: CAISESRERAQETQYF. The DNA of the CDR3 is TGTGCCATCAGTGAATCGCGGGAGAGGGCCCAAGAGACCCAGTACTTC.

The CDR3 protein is CASSWDVASDEQFF. The CDR3, as DNA: TGTGCCAGCAGTTGGGACGTCGCGAGCGATGAGCAGTTCTTC. This chain links TRBV2 with TRBJ2-1; D tentatively fits TRBD1 or TRBD2 (5 bases each). Germline CDR1 and CDR2: SNHLY and FYNNEI. V lost 5 bases, J lost 8 bases, and 16 bases lay in between. The CDR3 runs to 14 residues.

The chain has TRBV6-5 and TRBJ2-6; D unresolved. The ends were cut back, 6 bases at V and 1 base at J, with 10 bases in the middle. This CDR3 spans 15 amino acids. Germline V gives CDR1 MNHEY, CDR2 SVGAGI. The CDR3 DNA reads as TGTGCCAGCAGGGGCGGACGGTCTGGGGCCAACGTCCTGACTTTC. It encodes CASRGGRSGANVLTF.

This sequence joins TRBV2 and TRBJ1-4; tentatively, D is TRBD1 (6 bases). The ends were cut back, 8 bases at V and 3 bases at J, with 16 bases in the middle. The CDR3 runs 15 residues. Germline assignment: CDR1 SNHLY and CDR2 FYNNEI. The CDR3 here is CASATWTAANEKLFF. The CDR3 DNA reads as TGTGCCAGCGCGACTTGGACAGCGGCTAATGAAAAACTGTTTTTT. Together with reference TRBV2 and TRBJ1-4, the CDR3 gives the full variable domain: EPEVTQTPSHQVTQMGQEVILRCVPISNHLYFYWYRQILGQKVEFLVSFYNNEISEKSEIFDDQFSVERPDGSNFTLKIRSTKLEDSAMYFCASATWTAANEKLFFGSGTQLSVL.

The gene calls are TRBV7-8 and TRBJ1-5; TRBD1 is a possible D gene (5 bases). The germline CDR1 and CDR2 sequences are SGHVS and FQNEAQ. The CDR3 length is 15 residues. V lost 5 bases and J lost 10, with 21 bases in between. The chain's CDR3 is CASSQDRDARQPQHF. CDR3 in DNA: TGTGCCAGCAGCCAAGACCGGGACGCCCGCCAACCCCAGCATTTT.

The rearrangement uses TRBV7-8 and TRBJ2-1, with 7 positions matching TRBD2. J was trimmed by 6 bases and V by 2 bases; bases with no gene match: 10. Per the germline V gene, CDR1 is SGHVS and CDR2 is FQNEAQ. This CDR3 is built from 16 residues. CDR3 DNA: TGTGCCAGCAGCTTATTACGGGGACTAAGGACCAATGAGCAGTTCTTC. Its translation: CASSLLRGLRTNEQFF.

CDR3 loop: CASSVRGLAGGNEQFF. The CDR3 DNA reads as TGTGCCAGCAGCGTAAGGGGACTAGCGGGAGGGAATGAGCAGTTCTTC. This chain joins TRBV11-1 and TRBJ2-1; 16 positions agree with TRBD2. This CDR3 region has 16 residues. CDR1 SGHAT and CDR2 FQDESV come from the germline V gene (reference sequence). V lost 5 bases and J lost 7; bases outside the gene matches: 5. Full variable domain (outside the CDR3, taken from reference TRBV11-1 and TRBJ2-1): EAEVAQSPRYKITEKSQAVAFWCDPISGHATLYWYRQILGQGPELLVQFQDESVVDDSQLPKDRFSAERLKGVDSTLKIQPAELGDSAMYLCASSVRGLAGGNEQFFGPGTRLTVL.

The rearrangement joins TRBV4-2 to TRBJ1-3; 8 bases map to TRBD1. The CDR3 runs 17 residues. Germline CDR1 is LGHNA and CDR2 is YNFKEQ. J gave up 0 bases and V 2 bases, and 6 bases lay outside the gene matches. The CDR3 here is CASSQQWGQASGNTIYF. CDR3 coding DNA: TGTGCCAGCAGCCAACAGTGGGGACAGGCCTCTGGAAACACCATATATTTT.

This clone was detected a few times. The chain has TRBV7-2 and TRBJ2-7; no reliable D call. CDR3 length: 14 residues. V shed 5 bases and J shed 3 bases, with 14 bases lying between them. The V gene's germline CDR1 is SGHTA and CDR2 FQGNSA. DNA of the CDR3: TGTGCCAGCAGCGATAATAGAGAATACTACGAGCAGTACTTC. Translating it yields CASSDNREYYEQYF.

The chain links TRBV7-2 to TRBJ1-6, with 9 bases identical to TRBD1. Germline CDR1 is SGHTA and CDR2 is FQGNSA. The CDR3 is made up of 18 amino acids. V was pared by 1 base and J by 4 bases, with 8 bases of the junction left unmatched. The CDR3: CASSLVLQGARYNSPLHF. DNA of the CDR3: TGTGCCAGCAGCTTAGTTCTACAGGGGGCAAGGTATAATTCACCCCTCCACTTT. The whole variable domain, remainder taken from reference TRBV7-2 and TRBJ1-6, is GAGVSQSPSNKVTEKGKDVELRCDPISGHTALYWYRQSLGQGLEFLIYFQGNSAPDKSGLPSDRFSAERTGGSVSTLTIQRTQQEDSAVYLCASSLVLQGARYNSPLHFGNGTRLTVT.

The CDR3 here is CASSLGGFGTEAFF. The CDR3 DNA reads TGTGCCAGCAGCCTAGGGGGCTTTGGCACTGAAGCTTTCTTT. The chain has TRBV7-2 and TRBJ1-1, with 7 bases matching TRBD1. The CDR3 has 14 amino acids. The V gene end was trimmed by 5 bases and the J gene end by 4 bases; junction bases not matched to a gene: 7. Germline assignment: CDR1 SGHTA and CDR2 FQGNSA.

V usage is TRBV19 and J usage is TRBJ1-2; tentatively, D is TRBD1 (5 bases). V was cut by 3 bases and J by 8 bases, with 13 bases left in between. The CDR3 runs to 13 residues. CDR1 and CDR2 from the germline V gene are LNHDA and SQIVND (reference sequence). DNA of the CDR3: TGTGCCAGTAGTATGAGGGCAGGGAGCGGCTACACCTTC. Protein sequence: CASSMRAGSGYTF.

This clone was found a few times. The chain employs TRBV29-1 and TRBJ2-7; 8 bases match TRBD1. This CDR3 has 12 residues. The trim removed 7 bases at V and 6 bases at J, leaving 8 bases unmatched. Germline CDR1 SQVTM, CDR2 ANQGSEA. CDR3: CSGAETGVEQYF. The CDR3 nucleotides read TGCAGCGGGGCGGAGACAGGGGTCGAGCAGTACTTC.

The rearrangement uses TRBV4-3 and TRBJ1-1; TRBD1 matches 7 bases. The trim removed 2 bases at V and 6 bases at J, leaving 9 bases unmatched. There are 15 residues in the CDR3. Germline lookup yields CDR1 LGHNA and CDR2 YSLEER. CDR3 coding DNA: TGCGCCAGCAGCCAATTTACAGGGGCTCGCGCTGAAGCTTTCTTT. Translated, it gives CASSQFTGARAEAFF.

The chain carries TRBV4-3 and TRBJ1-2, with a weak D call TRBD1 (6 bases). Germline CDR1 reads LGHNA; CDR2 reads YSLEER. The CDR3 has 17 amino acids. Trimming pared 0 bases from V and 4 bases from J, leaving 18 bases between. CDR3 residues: CASSQDRGGEGGYGYTF. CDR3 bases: TGCGCCAGCAGCCAAGATAGGGGGGGTGAGGGAGGCTATGGCTACACCTTC.

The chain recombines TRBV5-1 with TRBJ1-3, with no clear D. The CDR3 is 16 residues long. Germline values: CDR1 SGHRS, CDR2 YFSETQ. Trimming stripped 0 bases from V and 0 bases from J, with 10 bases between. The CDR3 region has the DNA TGCGCCAGCAGCTTGGATCAGGCAGTCTCTGGAAACACCATATATTTT. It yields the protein CASSLDQAVSGNTIYF.

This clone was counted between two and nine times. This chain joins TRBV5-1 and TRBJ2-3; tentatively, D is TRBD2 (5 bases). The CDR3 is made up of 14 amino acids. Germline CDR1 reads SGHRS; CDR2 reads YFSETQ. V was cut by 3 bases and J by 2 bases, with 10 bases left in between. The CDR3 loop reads CASSSGLDTDTQYF. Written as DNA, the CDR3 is TGCGCCAGCAGCTCCGGACTTGACACAGATACGCAGTATTTT. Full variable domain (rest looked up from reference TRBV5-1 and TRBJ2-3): KAGVTQTPRYLIKTRGQQVTLSCSPISGHRSVSWYQQTPGQGLQFLFEYFSETQRNKGNFPGRFSGRQFSNSRSEMNVSTLELGDSALYLCASSSGLDTDTQYFGPGTRLTVL.